These 25 T cell receptor beta chains came from one sample sequenced in a study of CD8 T cells in ankylosing spondylitis. MiXCR was run by TCRdb on the 5' RACE reads, yielding one entry per CDR3 protein. The sample includes some 250,000 distinct CDR3 sequences, more than 20% seen only once; the top ten take around 0.58%. The source material was blood, either unsorted or a sorted T cell fraction (not recorded which). The receptors here all came from a male donor with ankylosing spondylitis or in good health (not recorded which).

The CDR3 nucleotides are TGCGCCAGCACCCCGGGGGAGGGCTACGAGCAGTACTTC. Residues: CASTPGEGYEQYF. V and J are TRBV5-1 and TRBJ2-7, with 7 positions matching TRBD2. The germline CDR1 and CDR2 sequences are SGHRS and YFSETQ. V lost 6 bases and J lost 3; bases outside the gene matches: 6. The CDR3 has 13 amino acids.

The chain employs TRBV12-3 or TRBV12-4 and TRBJ2-5; no clear D gene. The V end was cut by 2 bases, the J end by 7 bases, with 8 bases between. CDR3 length equals 12 residues. The CDR3 loop is CASSLPLRTQYF. The CDR3 region has the DNA TGTGCCAGCAGTTTACCCCTTAGGACCCAGTACTTC.

This clonotype was recorded many times. This chain uses TRBV3-1 with TRBJ1-1; D unclear. Germline V gives CDR1 LGHDT, CDR2 YNNKEL (reference sequence). With 1 base removed from V and 1 base from J, the gap between germline ends came to 4 bases. The CDR3 spans 13 residues. CDR3 DNA sequence: TGTGCCAGCAGCCAAGCTCCGAACACTGAAGCTTTCTTT. This translates into CASSQAPNTEAFF.

In this sample, this clonotype turned up many times. The V gene is TRBV29-1, the J gene TRBJ2-7, with TRBD1 matching over 7 bases. From germline, CDR1 is SQVTM and CDR2 ANQGSEA. V dropped 3 bases and J dropped 1; count of bases not matched to a gene: 6. The CDR3 length is 14 residues. CDR3 DNA: TGCAGCGTTGAGAAGGGGGACAGTTCCTACGAGCAGTACTTC. It yields the protein CSVEKGDSSYEQYF.

This clonotype was picked up many times. The chain joins TRBV27 to TRBJ2-3; 10 bases map to TRBD1. CDR1 is MNHEY, CDR2 SMNVEV, per germline (reference sequence). V lost 2 bases and J lost 6; bases outside the gene matches: 5. This CDR3 is built from 15 residues. CDR3 sequence: CASSLRGQGSDTQYF. The CDR3 DNA sequence: TGTGCCAGCAGTTTACGGGGACAGGGGTCGGATACGCAGTATTTT.

CDR3 sequence (DNA): TGTGCCAGCAGCAACCGGGACAGCCAAGAGACCCAGTACTTC. Translation: CASSNRDSQETQYF. The chain carries TRBV3-1 and TRBJ2-5, with 7 bases that match TRBD1. V shed 5 bases, J shed 1 base, and the junction held 4 bases outside the gene matches. The germline CDR1 and CDR2 sequences are LGHDT and YNNKEL (reference sequence). The length of the CDR3 is 14 residues.

This clonotype has a count of ten or more. The chain couples TRBV7-9 to TRBJ2-3; unclear D gene. The ends were cut back, 1 base at V and 0 bases at J, with 8 bases in the middle. Germline V lookup: CDR1 SEHNR, CDR2 FQNEAQ (reference sequence). There are 15 residues in the CDR3. The DNA for the CDR3 is TGTGCCAGCAGCTTAGATCAGTTTAGCACAGATACGCAGTATTTT. This sequence encodes CASSLDQFSTDTQYF.

In DNA, the CDR3 is TGTGCCAGCAGTGAAGTGAGGGATCGTGGCTACACCTTC. Residues: CASSEVRDRGYTF. The chain links TRBV6-1 to TRBJ1-2; unclear D gene. V was pared by 1 base and J by 7 bases, with 10 bases between. This CDR3 region has 13 residues. Germline lookup yields CDR1 MNHNS and CDR2 SASEGT.

The V gene is TRBV19, the J gene TRBJ2-5; 10 nucleotides agree with TRBD2. Trimming removed 10 bases from V and 0 bases from J; junction bases left unmatched: 8. Germline CDR1 and CDR2: LNHDA and SQIVND (reference sequence). The CDR3 runs 15 residues. The CDR3 sequence is CATTGLAANQETQYF. Here the CDR3 DNA reads TGTGCCACCACCGGACTAGCGGCAAACCAAGAGACCCAGTACTTC. Filled out from reference TRBV19 and TRBJ2-5, the complete variable domain reads DGGITQSPKYLFRKEGQNVTLSCEQNLNHDAMYWYRQDPGQGLRLIYYSQIVNDFQKGDIAEGYSVSREKKESFPLTVTSAQKNPTAFYLCATTGLAANQETQYFGPGTRLLVL.

The chain links TRBV12-3 or TRBV12-4 to TRBJ2-5; weak D call: TRBD2 (5 bases). V was shortened by 9 bases and J by 4 bases, with 15 bases between the two germline ends. This CDR3 region has 13 residues. The CDR3 sequence is CARSILGVETQYF. Written as DNA, the CDR3 is TGTGCCAGAAGTATATTGGGAGTAGAGACCCAGTACTTC.

The chain combines TRBV12-3 or TRBV12-4 with TRBJ1-1; D possibly corresponds to TRBD1 (5 bases). The CDR3 loop spans 13 amino acids. Trimming removed 6 bases from V and 3 bases from J, with 11 bases in between. Written as DNA, the CDR3 is TGTGCCAGCAGACTGGGGGGATACACTGAAGCTTTCTTT. It yields the protein CASRLGGYTEAFF.

The chain combines TRBV15 with TRBJ2-6; 8 positions match TRBD1. Germline-derived CDR1 and CDR2 are LNHNV and YYDKDF (reference sequence). CDR3 length equals 17 residues. Trimming removed 1 base from V and 0 bases from J; junction bases left unmatched: 2. CDR3 sequence reads: CATSRGTGSSGANVLTF. The CDR3 DNA reads TGTGCCACCAGCAGAGGGACAGGGAGCTCTGGGGCCAACGTCCTGACTTTC.

V usage is TRBV2 and J usage is TRBJ1-1, with TRBD1 identical over 9 bases. The V gene's germline CDR1 is SNHLY and CDR2 FYNNEI. The junction had 4 bases not matched to a gene; V was cut back by 6 bases and J by 5 bases. This CDR3 is 13 amino acids long. The CDR3 DNA reads as TGTGCCAGCAGCGGGGACAGGGCGACTGAAGCTTTCTTT. This sequence encodes CASSGDRATEAFF.

In its sample, this clonotype was seen a few times. This sequence joins TRBV20-1 and TRBJ2-1; TRBD2 might be the D (5 bases). V was shortened by 6 bases and J by 6 bases, with 9 bases between the two germline ends. CDR1 and CDR2 (germline): DFQATT, SNEGSKA (reference sequence). The CDR3 extends over 11 amino acids. The CDR3 sequence is CSALASNEQFF. CDR3 nucleotide sequence: TGCAGTGCGCTAGCTTCCAATGAGCAGTTCTTC.

This chain joins TRBV20-1 and TRBJ2-7, with D perhaps matching TRBD2 (5 bases). Germline V lookup: CDR1 DFQATT, CDR2 SNEGSKA (reference sequence). The CDR3 has 15 amino acids. V was cut by 6 bases and J by 0 bases, with 18 bases left in between. The DNA of the CDR3 is TGCAGTGCCCTCGAGGGTCGGTCGCGCTCCTACGAGCAGTACTTC. Translating gives CSALEGRSRSYEQYF.

V usage is TRBV12-3 or TRBV12-4 and J usage is TRBJ2-1; TRBD1 matches at 8 bases. The trim removed 5 bases at V and 6 bases at J, leaving 6 bases unmatched. This CDR3 comprises 14 residues. CDR3 region: CASSPGQGRNEQFF. CDR3 DNA: TGTGCCAGCAGTCCCGGACAGGGCCGCAATGAGCAGTTCTTC.

This chain joins TRBV6-5 and TRBJ2-5; 11 bases align to TRBD2. CDR3 length: 18 amino acids. Germline lookup yields CDR1 MNHEY and CDR2 SVGAGI. The J segment lost 2 bases and the V segment lost 4 bases, leaving 12 bases of the junction unmatched. CDR3 bases: TGTGCCAGCAGTTCCCCGGGGCTAGCGGGGGGTCATCAAGAGACCCAGTACTTC. Translated: CASSSPGLAGGHQETQYF.

As concerns this clonotype: A much bigger clone sits one base away, suggesting this may be a read error. The rearrangement links TRBV6-1 to TRBJ2-6, with a possible D match to TRBD2 (6 bases). The ends were cut back, 2 bases at V and 2 bases at J, with 7 bases in the middle. The CDR3 length is 15 residues. Germline V gives CDR1 MNHNS, CDR2 SASEGT. CDR3 sequence reads: CASSEWGAGANVLTF. The CDR3 nucleotides are TGTGCCAGCAGTGAATGGGGGGCTGGGGCCAACGTCCTGACTTTC.

There are many counts of this clonotype. The rearrangement links TRBV10-3 to TRBJ2-1; tentatively, D is TRBD1 (5 bases). Trimming cost V 0 bases and J 3 bases, with 9 bases left between them. Germline V gives CDR1 ENHRY, CDR2 SYGVKD. There are 15 residues in the CDR3. CDR3 region: CAISESSQGYNEQFF. Here the CDR3 DNA reads TGTGCCATCAGTGAGTCTAGCCAGGGCTACAATGAGCAGTTCTTC.

The rearrangement joins TRBV6-5 to TRBJ1-6; D is uncertain. Germline V lookup: CDR1 MNHEY, CDR2 SVGAGI. V shed 2 bases and J shed 4 bases, with 6 bases lying between them. The length of the CDR3 is 14 residues. The CDR3 sequence: CASSYEIYNSPLHF. In DNA form, the CDR3 reads TGTGCCAGCAGTTACGAGATATATAATTCACCCCTCCACTTT.

This clonotype was observed a handful of times. V gene TRBV20-1 combines with J gene TRBJ2-3; TRBD2 aligns across 10 bases. J was trimmed by 0 bases and V by 5 bases; bases with no gene match: 2. This CDR3 has 14 amino acids. The V gene's germline CDR1 is DFQATT and CDR2 SNEGSKA (reference sequence). DNA of the CDR3: TGCAGTGCTTTTAGCGGGGGGAGCACAGATACGCAGTATTTT. Translation: CSAFSGGSTDTQYF.

The chain is built from TRBV29-1 and TRBJ2-3; no reliable D call. This CDR3 has 12 amino acids. V was cut by 5 bases and J by 2 bases, with 8 bases left in between. CDR1 and CDR2 from the germline V gene are SQVTM and ANQGSEA. The CDR3 coding sequence is TGCAGCGTTCTACACCTCACAGATACGCAGTATTTT. Residues: CSVLHLTDTQYF.

This rearrangement joins TRBV20-1 to TRBJ1-1; 7 bases line up with TRBD1. Germline assignment: CDR1 DFQATT and CDR2 SNEGSKA (reference sequence). Trimming at V came to 6 bases and at J to 3 bases, leaving 4 bases not matched to a gene. This CDR3 spans 12 amino acids. In nucleotides, the CDR3 is TGCAGTGCCCCGCAGGGGGACACTGAAGCTTTCTTT. Residues: CSAPQGDTEAFF.

This clonotype was recorded a few times. V and J are TRBV12-3 or TRBV12-4 and TRBJ1-5, with 9 bases lining up with TRBD1. V was clipped by 5 bases and J by 7 bases; unmatched bases: 9. CDR3 size: 15 residues. The CDR3 DNA is TGTGCCAGCAGTCAAGGGACAGGGAAGGGACAGCCCCAGCATTTT. As protein: CASSQGTGKGQPQHF.

The rearrangement joins TRBV11-2 to TRBJ1-1; D is ambiguous. V lost 3 bases to trimming and J lost 0 bases, with 8 bases between them. The germline CDR1 and CDR2 sequences are SGHAT and FQNNGV. The CDR3 is made up of 14 amino acids. In nucleotides, the CDR3 is TGTGCCAGCAGCTTTGGCCTTATGAACACTGAAGCTTTCTTT. It specifies CASSFGLMNTEAFF.